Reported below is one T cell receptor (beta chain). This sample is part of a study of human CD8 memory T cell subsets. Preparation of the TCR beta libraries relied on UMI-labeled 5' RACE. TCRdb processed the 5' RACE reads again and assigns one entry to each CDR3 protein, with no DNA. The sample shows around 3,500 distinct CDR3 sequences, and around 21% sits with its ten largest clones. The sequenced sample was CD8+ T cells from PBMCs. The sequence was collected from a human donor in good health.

The CDR3 is CSARGDRSGELFF. The V and J genes are TRBV20-1 and TRBJ2-2; without DNA, the TCRdb call of TRBD1 cannot be checked. This CDR3 comprises 13 residues. Per germline, CDR1 DFQATT and CDR2 SNEGSKA (reference sequence).